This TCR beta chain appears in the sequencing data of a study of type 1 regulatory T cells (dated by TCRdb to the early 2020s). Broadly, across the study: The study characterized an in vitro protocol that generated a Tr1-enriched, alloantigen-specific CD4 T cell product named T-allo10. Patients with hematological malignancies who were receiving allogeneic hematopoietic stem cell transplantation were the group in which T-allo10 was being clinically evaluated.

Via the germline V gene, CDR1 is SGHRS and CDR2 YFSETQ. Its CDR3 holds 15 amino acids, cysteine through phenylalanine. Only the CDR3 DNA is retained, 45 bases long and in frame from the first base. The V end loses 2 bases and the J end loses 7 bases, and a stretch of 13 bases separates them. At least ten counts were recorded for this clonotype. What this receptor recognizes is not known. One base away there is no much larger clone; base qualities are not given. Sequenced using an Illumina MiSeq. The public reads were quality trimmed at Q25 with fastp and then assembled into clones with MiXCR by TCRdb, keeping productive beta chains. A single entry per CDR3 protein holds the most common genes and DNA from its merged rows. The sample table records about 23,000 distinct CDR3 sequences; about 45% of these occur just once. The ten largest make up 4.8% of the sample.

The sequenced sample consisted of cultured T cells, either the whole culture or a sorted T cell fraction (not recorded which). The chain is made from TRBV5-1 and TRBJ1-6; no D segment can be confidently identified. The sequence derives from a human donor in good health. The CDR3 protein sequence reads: CASSFMDFGNSPLHF. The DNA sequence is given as TGCGCCAGCAGCTTTATGGACTTTGGGAATTCACCCCTCCACTTT.